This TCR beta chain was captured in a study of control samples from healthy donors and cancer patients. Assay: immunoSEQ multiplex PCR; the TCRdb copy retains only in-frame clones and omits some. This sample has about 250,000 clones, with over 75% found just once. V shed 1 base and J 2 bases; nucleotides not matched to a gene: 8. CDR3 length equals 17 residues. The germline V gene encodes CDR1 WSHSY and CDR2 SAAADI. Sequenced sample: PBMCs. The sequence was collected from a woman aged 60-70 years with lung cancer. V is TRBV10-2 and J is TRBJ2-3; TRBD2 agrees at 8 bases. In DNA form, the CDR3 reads TGCGCCAGCAGTGAGTTGGAGCGGGGGCGCTTCACAGATACGCAGTATTTT. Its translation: CASSELERGRFTDTQYF.